Below are 9 T cell receptor beta chains sequenced from a single sample in a study of blood T cell repertoires in COVID-19. Produced via immunoSEQ multiplex PCR; TCRdb's table is partial and in-frame only. Seen here are approximately 330,000 clones, over 80% observed once, and the top ten hold just over 9.5%. The sequencing input was peripheral blood. The receptors were sampled from a man younger than 45 with COVID-19, enrolled during active disease.

The V gene is TRBV19, the J gene TRBJ2-3; D is unresolved. This CDR3 contains 14 residues. Germline V gene data show CDR1 as LNHDA and CDR2 as SQIVND (reference sequence). Trimming took 4 bases from V and 2 from J, leaving 10 bases between them. CDR3 bases: TGTGCCAGTAGTAAAAACACCCCCACAGATACGCAGTATTTT. Its protein product is CASSKNTPTDTQYF. The full variable domain, in which reference TRBV19 and TRBJ2-3 provide the parts outside the CDR3, is DGGITQSPKYLFRKEGQNVTLSCEQNLNHDAMYWYRQDPGQGLRLIYYSQIVNDFQKGDIAEGYSVSREKKESFPLTVTSAQKNPTAFYLCASSKNTPTDTQYFGPGTRLTVL.

This chain links TRBV7-2 with TRBJ2-1, with 12 bases that match TRBD2. The trim removed 5 bases at V and 5 bases at J, leaving 4 bases unmatched. The CDR3 runs 15 residues. CDR1 and CDR2 from the germline V gene are SGHTA and FQGNSA. The CDR3 loop is CASSTWTSGDNEQFF. The CDR3 DNA reads as TGTGCCAGCAGCACCTGGACTAGCGGGGACAATGAGCAGTTCTTC. Looking up the rest from reference TRBV7-2 and TRBJ2-1 gives the full variable domain: GAGVSQSPSNKVTEKGKDVELRCDPISGHTALYWYRQSLGQGLEFLIYFQGNSAPDKSGLPSDRFSAERTGGSVSTLTIQRTQQEDSAVYLCASSTWTSGDNEQFFGPGTRLTVL.

For this clone: The same CDR3 is also encoded by other DNA sequences in this sample. The chain links TRBV30 to TRBJ1-2; D perhaps matches TRBD1 (5 bases). V shed 2 bases and J shed 3 bases, with 7 bases lying between them. Germline CDR1 and CDR2: GTSNPN and SVGIG (reference sequence). There are 12 residues in the CDR3. The CDR3 is CAWSSGDYGYTF. CDR3 in DNA: TGTGCCTGGAGTTCGGGGGACTATGGCTACACCTTC.

V is TRBV29-1 and J is TRBJ2-5, with TRBD1 matching over 8 bases. V dropped 6 bases and J dropped 1; count of bases not matched to a gene: 7. This CDR3 is built from 14 residues. Germline CDR1 reads SQVTM; CDR2 reads ANQGSEA. CDR3 protein: CSVRGQEFQETQYF. The DNA for the CDR3 is TGCAGCGTCAGGGGACAGGAGTTCCAAGAGACCCAGTACTTC.

The chain recombines TRBV2 with TRBJ1-1; tentatively, D is TRBD1 (6 bases). Germline-derived CDR1 and CDR2 are SNHLY and FYNNEI. The V end was cut by 1 base, the J end by 7 bases, with 10 bases between. The length of the CDR3 is 13 residues. The CDR3 coding sequence is TGTGCCAGCAGTGAAGTGACAGGCGATGAAGCTTTCTTT. Translation: CASSEVTGDEAFF.

This clone came up a few times. It is unclear where the CDR3 begins or ends on the DNA, so no DNA is shown, and the CDR3 is as TCRdb lists it. The chain carries TRBV6-5 and TRBJ1-2; TRBD1, the D gene given by the table, was not confirmed from the DNA. From germline, CDR1 is MNHEY and CDR2 SVGAGI. A total of 14 residues make up the CDR3, ends included. The chain's CDR3 is CASSSSPGQAVRTF.

The genes are TRBV5-1 and TRBJ1-2; D uncertain. The CDR3 loop spans 12 amino acids. V shed 4 bases and J shed 3 bases, with 7 bases lying between them. Per the germline V gene, CDR1 is SGHRS and CDR2 is YFSETQ. For the CDR3, the DNA is TGCGCCAGCAGCCCCCGGGACTATGGCTACACCTTC. The encoded protein is CASSPRDYGYTF.

The chain links TRBV28 to TRBJ2-7, with a tentative D call TRBD2 (5 bases). Trimming took 2 bases from V and 3 from J, leaving 14 bases between them. CDR3 length: 15 amino acids. Germline V CDR1 and CDR2: MDHEN, SYDVKM. The CDR3 loop reads CASSLAGPMHYEQYF. CDR3 bases: TGTGCCAGCAGTTTAGCGGGCCCGATGCACTACGAGCAGTACTTC.

As concerns this clone: Other DNA sequences in the sample encode the same CDR3. The chain links TRBV6-2 or TRBV6-3 to TRBJ2-7, with a tentative D call TRBD1 (6 bases). The CDR3 is 14 amino acids. The V end was cut by 2 bases, the J end by 0 bases, with 8 bases between. Germline V gives CDR1 MNHEY, CDR2 SVGEGT. The chain's CDR3 is CASSYQGLSYEQYF. For the CDR3, the DNA is TGTGCCAGCAGTTACCAGGGGCTCTCCTACGAGCAGTACTTC.